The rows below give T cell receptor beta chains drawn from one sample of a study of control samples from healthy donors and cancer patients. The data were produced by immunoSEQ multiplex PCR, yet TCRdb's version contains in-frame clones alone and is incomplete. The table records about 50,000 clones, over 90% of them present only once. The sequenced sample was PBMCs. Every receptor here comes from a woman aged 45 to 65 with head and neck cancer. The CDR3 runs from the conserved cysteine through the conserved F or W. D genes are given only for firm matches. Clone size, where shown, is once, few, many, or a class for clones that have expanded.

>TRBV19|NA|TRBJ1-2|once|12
CASSWGHYGYTF
TGTGCCAGTAGTTGGGGGCACTATGGCTACACCTTC
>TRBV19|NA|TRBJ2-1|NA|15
CASSTTRGSYNEQFF
TGTGCCAGTAGTACAACGCGGGGCTCCTACAATGAGCAGTTCTTC
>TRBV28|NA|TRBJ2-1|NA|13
CASSLNSGYEQFF
TGTGCCAGCAGTTTAAATTCGGGGTATGAGCAGTTCTTC
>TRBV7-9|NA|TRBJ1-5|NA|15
CASSLNSGGDQPQHF
TGTGCCAGCAGCTTAAACAGCGGAGGGGATCAGCCCCAGCATTTT
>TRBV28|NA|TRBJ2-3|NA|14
CASSTVGRQDTQYF
TGTGCCAGCAGTACCGTTGGGAGACAAGATACGCAGTATTTT
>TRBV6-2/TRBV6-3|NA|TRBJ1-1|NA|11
CASSYGTEAFF
TGTGCCAGCAGTTACGGGACTGAAGCTTTCTTT
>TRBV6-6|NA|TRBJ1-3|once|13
CAVRAGAKNTIYF
TGTGCTGTGCGAGCGGGGGCAAAAAACACCATATATTTT
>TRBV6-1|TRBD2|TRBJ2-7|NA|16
CASSAGTSGNSAEQYF
TGTGCCAGCAGTGCCGGGACTAGCGGGAATTCGGCCGAGCAGTACTTC
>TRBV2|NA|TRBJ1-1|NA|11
CASDEQGEAFF
TGTGCCAGCGATGAACAAGGAGAAGCTTTCTTT
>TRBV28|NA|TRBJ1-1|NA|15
CASSPPTGMNTEAFF
TGTGCCAGCAGTCCCCCCACAGGGATGAACACTGAAGCTTTCTTT
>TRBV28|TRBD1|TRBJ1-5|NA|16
CASSLPKGTGEQPQHF
TGTGCCAGCAGTTTACCCAAGGGGACAGGGGAACAGCCCCAGCATTTT
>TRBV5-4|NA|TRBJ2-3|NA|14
CASSLEKLTDTQYF
TGTGCCAGCAGCTTGGAAAAGTTGACAGATACGCAGTATTTT
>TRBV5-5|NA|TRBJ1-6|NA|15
CASSPRGTYNSPLHF
TGTGCCAGCAGCCCGCGGGGTACCTATAATTCACCCCTCCACTTT
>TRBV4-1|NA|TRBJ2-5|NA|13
CASSPLVGETQYF
TGCGCCAGCAGTCCTCTGGTGGGGGAGACCCAGTACTTC
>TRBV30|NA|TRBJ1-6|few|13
CACSGEYNSPLHF
TGTGCCTGTTCGGGGGAGTATAATTCACCCCTCCACTTT
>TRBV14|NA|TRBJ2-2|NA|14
CASSQLSTTGELFF
TGTGCCAGCAGCCAACTTAGTACCACCGGGGAGCTGTTTTTT
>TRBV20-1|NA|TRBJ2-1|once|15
CSASEGDPSYNEQFF
TGCAGTGCTAGTGAGGGGGACCCTTCCTACAATGAGCAGTTCTTC
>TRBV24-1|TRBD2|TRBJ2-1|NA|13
CATQGTSWDEQFF
TGTGCCACCCAAGGGACTAGTTGGGATGAGCAGTTCTTC
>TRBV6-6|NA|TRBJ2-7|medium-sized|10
CASRGAEQYF
TGTGCCAGCAGGGGGGCCGAGCAGTACTTC
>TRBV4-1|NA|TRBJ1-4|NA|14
CASSQAVESEKLFF
TGCGCCAGCAGCCAAGCTGTGGAGTCGGAAAAACTGTTTTTT
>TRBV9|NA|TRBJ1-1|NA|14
CASSVGGTRDEAFF
TGTGCCAGCAGCGTAGGGGGGACTCGAGATGAAGCTTTCTTT
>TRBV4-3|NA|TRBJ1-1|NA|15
CASSLSYGGDTEAFF
TGCGCCAGCAGCCTCTCCTACGGAGGGGACACTGAAGCTTTCTTT
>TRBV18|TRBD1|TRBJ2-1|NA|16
CASSPAGTGGYNEQFF
TGTGCCAGCTCACCAGCAGGGACAGGGGGATACAATGAGCAGTTCTTC
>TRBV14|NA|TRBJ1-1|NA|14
CASSQGHMNTEAFF
TGTGCCAGCAGCCAAGGACACATGAACACTGAAGCTTTCTTT
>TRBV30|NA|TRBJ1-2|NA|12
CAWNGVTYGYTF
TGTGCCTGGAATGGAGTCACCTATGGCTACACCTTC
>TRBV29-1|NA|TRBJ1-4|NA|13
CSVAGGTNEKLFF
TGCAGCGTTGCCGGGGGCACTAATGAAAAACTGTTTTTT
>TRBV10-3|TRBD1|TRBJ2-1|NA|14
CAISGSTGYNEQFF
TGTGCCATCAGTGGCTCGACAGGGTACAATGAGCAGTTCTTC
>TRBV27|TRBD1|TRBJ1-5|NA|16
CASSSAAQGGDQPQHF
TGTGCCAGCAGTTCCGCTGCACAGGGGGGGGATCAGCCCCAGCATTTT
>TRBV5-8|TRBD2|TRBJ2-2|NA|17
CASSFLRTSGSIGELFF
TGTGCCAGCAGCTTTCTTCGGACTAGCGGGAGTATTGGGGAGCTGTTTTTT
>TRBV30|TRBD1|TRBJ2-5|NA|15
CAWTPGQGRWETQYF
TGTGCCTGGACTCCGGGACAGGGGCGATGGGAGACCCAGTACTTC
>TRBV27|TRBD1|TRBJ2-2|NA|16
CASSWGTGLNTGELFF
TGTGCCAGCAGCTGGGGGACAGGGCTAAACACCGGGGAGCTGTTTTTT
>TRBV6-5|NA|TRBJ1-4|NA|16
CASSSDIGSANEKLFF
TGTGCCAGCAGTTCCGACATTGGGTCAGCTAATGAAAAACTGTTTTTT
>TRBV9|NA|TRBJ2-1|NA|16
CASSVEKRSSYNEQFF
TGTGCCAGCAGCGTAGAGAAGAGGAGCTCCTACAATGAGCAGTTCTTC
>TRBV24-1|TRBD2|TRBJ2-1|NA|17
CATSDAGLAGATDEQFF
TGTGCCACCAGTGATGCGGGACTAGCGGGAGCAACGGATGAGCAGTTCTTC
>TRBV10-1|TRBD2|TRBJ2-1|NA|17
CASSESRTSGRVVEQFF
TGCGCCAGCAGTGAGTCGCGGACTAGCGGGAGAGTCGTTGAGCAGTTCTTC
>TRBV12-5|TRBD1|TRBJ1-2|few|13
CASGPKGAHGYTF
TGTGCTAGTGGTCCGAAGGGGGCGCATGGCTACACCTTC
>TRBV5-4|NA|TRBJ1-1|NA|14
CASRKWDSILEAFF
TGTGCCAGCAGAAAATGGGACTCAATTCTTGAAGCTTTCTTT
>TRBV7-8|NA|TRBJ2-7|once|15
CASSLAQVTSYEQYF
TGTGCCAGCAGCTTAGCCCAGGTGACTTCCTACGAGCAGTACTTC
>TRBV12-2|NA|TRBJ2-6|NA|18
CARRLTGGTLTGANVLTF
TGTGCAAGGCGCTTGACAGGGGGGACCTTAACGGGGGCCAACGTCCTGACTTTC
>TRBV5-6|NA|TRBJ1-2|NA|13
CASSFGRRDGYTF
TGTGCCAGCAGCTTCGGTCGACGGGATGGCTACACCTTC
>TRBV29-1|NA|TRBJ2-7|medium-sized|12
CSVGNRSYEQYF
TGCAGCGTTGGGAACCGCTCCTACGAGCAGTACTTC
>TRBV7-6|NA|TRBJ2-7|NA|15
CASSSLRDGGREQYF
TGTGCCAGCAGCTCTCTCCGGGACGGGGGCCGCGAGCAGTACTTC
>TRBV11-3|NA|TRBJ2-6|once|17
CASSLDSRAPGANVLTF
TGTGCCAGCAGCTTAGATAGCAGGGCACCTGGGGCCAACGTCCTGACTTTC
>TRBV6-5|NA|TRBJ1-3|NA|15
CASSPRGSSGNTIYF
TGTGCCAGCAGTCCTAGGGGGAGCTCTGGAAACACCATATATTTT
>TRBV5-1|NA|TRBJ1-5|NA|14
CASSSGQPNQPQHF
TGCGCCAGCAGCTCCGGACAGCCCAATCAGCCCCAGCATTTT
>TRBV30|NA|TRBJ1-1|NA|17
CAWRSGGWSLSGTEAFF
TGTGCCTGGAGGTCCGGGGGCTGGAGTCTCTCGGGAACTGAAGCTTTCTTT
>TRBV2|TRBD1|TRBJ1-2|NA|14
CASRNRGLGYGYTF
TGTGCCAGCAGAAACAGGGGGCTGGGCTATGGCTACACCTTC
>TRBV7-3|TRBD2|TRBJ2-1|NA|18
CASSLRAGGPRSYNEQFF
TGTGCCAGCAGCTTGAGAGCGGGAGGGCCTAGGTCCTACAATGAGCAGTTCTTC
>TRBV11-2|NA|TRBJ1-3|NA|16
CASSLIRGRTGNTIYF
TGTGCCAGCAGCTTAATACGGGGGCGAACTGGAAACACCATATATTTT
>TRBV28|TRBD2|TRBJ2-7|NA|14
CASTSGLAGNEQYF
TGTGCCAGCACCTCGGGACTAGCGGGAAACGAGCAGTACTTC